A single sample is the source of the 20 T cell receptor beta chains below, sequenced in a study of cytomegalovirus exposure and HLA in healthy donors (dated by TCRdb to 2016 to 2017). Libraries were made using the immunoSEQ multiplex PCR assay. A mixture of 60 forward primers for TCR Vbeta segments and 13 reverse primers for TCR Jbeta segments was used in the multiplex PCR. Not all clones reach the TCRdb copy of this immuneACCESS table, which keeps in-frame sequences only. Checked studies attribute under half of the gap to unresolved V genes and leave the rest unexplained. The sample table shows some 120,000 clones, and around 81% are seen once. 3% to 5% of the sample is held by the ten biggest clonotypes. The sequencing sample was made of PBMCs. The receptors were sampled from a woman in her thirties in good health and CMV-seronegative.

This chain joins TRBV28 and TRBJ2-1; TRBD1 matches at 8 bases. The CDR3 length is 15 residues. V shed 10 bases and J 8 bases; nucleotides not matched to a gene: 16. Germline loops: CDR1 MDHEN, CDR2 SYDVKM. CDR3 DNA: TGTGCCACGCAGGTAGTTCAGGGGGCTGTGGATGAGCAGTTCTTC. This codes for CATQVVQGAVDEQFF.

The chain combines TRBV6-1 with TRBJ1-1; D not resolved. The CDR3 length is 15 residues. V lost 2 bases and J 1 base, leaving 11 bases between the germline ends. Per germline, CDR1 MNHNS and CDR2 SASEGT. CDR3 coding DNA: TGTGCCAGCAGTGAATGGTCTAACTCGAACACTGAAGCTTTCTTT. Translation gives CASSEWSNSNTEAFF.

The chain employs TRBV7-9 and TRBJ1-4; 7 positions match TRBD1. After removal of 5 bases from V and 8 bases from J, the junction contained 8 bases not matched to a gene. The germline gives CDR1 SEHNR, CDR2 FQNEAQ (reference sequence). This CDR3 is built from 14 residues. Here the CDR3 reads CASSNEGAGEKLFF. The CDR3 DNA reads TGTGCCAGCAGCAATGAGGGGGCTGGGGAAAAACTGTTTTTT.

The rearrangement joins TRBV5-1 to TRBJ2-1, with 7 bases identical to TRBD1. CDR1 and CDR2 from the germline V gene are SGHRS and YFSETQ. The CDR3 is made up of 15 amino acids. The V gene end was trimmed by 0 bases and the J gene end by 4 bases; junction bases not matched to a gene: 4. For the CDR3, the DNA is TGCGCCAGCAGCTTGGTACAGGGGCCATACAATGAGCAGTTCTTC. This encodes CASSLVQGPYNEQFF.

This chain connects TRBV5-6 to TRBJ2-5; 8 bases agree with TRBD1. Germline V CDR1 and CDR2: SGHDT, YYEEEE. The CDR3 covers 14 residues. Trimming cost V 4 bases and J 3 bases; bases outside gene matches: 5. CDR3 bases: TGTGCCAGCAGCGCACCGGGACAGGAAGAGACCCAGTACTTC. This translates into CASSAPGQEETQYF.

This clone came up once. The chain couples TRBV14 to TRBJ2-2; 7 bases are shared with TRBD2. Unmatched junction bases numbered 16, after V lost 8 bases and J lost 7 bases. Looked up from germline, CDR1 is SGHDN and CDR2 is FVKESK. The CDR3 consists of 16 residues. In DNA, the CDR3 is TGTGCCAGCCGGGATGGCGGGAGAAATTCCGTCGGGGAGCTGTTTTTT. This gives the protein CASRDGGRNSVGELFF.

The chain links TRBV11-2 to TRBJ2-2; 9 bases map to TRBD2. The CDR3 sequence is 19 residues long. Germline CDR1 reads SGHAT; CDR2 reads FQNNGV. The trim removed 0 bases at V and 6 bases at J, leaving 14 bases unmatched. In DNA, the CDR3 is TGTGCCAGCAGCTTAGATTACGTCCGGGCGGGAGGGCCCTCCGGGGAGCTGTTTTTT. This translates into CASSLDYVRAGGPSGELFF.

The chain uses TRBV6-5 and TRBJ1-5; D uncertain. The V and J ends lost 6 bases and 1 base respectively, with 10 bases between them. This CDR3 region has 14 residues. The germline V gene has CDR1 MNHEY and CDR2 SVGAGI. Here the CDR3 reads CASRPDLSNQPQHF. CDR3 sequence (DNA): TGTGCCAGCAGACCGGACTTAAGCAATCAGCCCCAGCATTTT.

The chain joins TRBV6-6 to TRBJ2-5; 13 nucleotides agree with TRBD2. This CDR3 is 15 amino acids long. The germline V gene has CDR1 MNHNY and CDR2 SVGAGI (reference sequence). Trimming cost V 6 bases and J 5 bases; bases outside gene matches: 6. CDR3 in amino acids: CASSSGLAGAETQYF. The CDR3 region has the DNA TGTGCCAGCAGCTCTGGACTAGCGGGAGCCGAGACCCAGTACTTC.

V gene TRBV28 combines with J gene TRBJ1-5, with 8 bases identical to TRBD1. The V and J ends lost 6 bases and 7 bases, in that order; junction bases with no gene match: 5. CDR1 is MDHEN, CDR2 SYDVKM, per germline. The CDR3 length is 13 residues. CDR3 residues: CASSPGGAQPQHF. The CDR3 bases are TGTGCCAGCAGCCCAGGGGGCGCGCAGCCCCAGCATTTT. Filled out from reference TRBV28 and TRBJ1-5, the complete variable domain reads DVKVTQSSRYLVKRTGEKVFLECVQDMDHENMFWYRQDPGLGLRLIYFSYDVKMKEKGDIPEGYSVSREKKERFSLILESASTNQTSMYLCASSPGGAQPQHFGDGTRLSIL.

The chain carries TRBV6-1 and TRBJ1-5, with D perhaps matching TRBD1 (5 bases). The germline gives CDR1 MNHNS, CDR2 SASEGT. This CDR3 has 13 amino acids. The V end was cut by 4 bases, the J end by 7 bases, with 11 bases between. The CDR3 loop reads CASSGSGGQPQHF. CDR3 coding DNA: TGTGCCAGCAGTGGGAGCGGGGGGCAGCCCCAGCATTTT.

The V call is TRBV27, the J call TRBJ2-3; D may be TRBD1 (5 bases). V lost 2 bases, J lost 6 bases, and 12 bases lay in between. The length of the CDR3 is 14 residues. Germline CDR1 is MNHEY and CDR2 is SMNVEV (reference sequence). The CDR3 protein is CASSLSRVFDTQYF. The CDR3 DNA follows: TGTGCCAGCAGTTTAAGCAGGGTCTTCGATACGCAGTATTTT.

CDR3 DNA sequence: TGTGCCAGCGGCTCAGACTACGGGCCCTACAATGAGCAGTTCTTC. Translated: CASGSDYGPYNEQFF. The chain joins TRBV7-2 to TRBJ2-1; a possible D gene is TRBD2 (5 bases). The CDR3 sequence is 15 residues long. CDR1 and CDR2 (germline): SGHTA, FQGNSA. The V and J ends lost 8 bases and 2 bases respectively, with 16 bases between them.

The table lists this clone with a few counts. The V gene is TRBV2, the J gene TRBJ1-3; the D gene is possibly TRBD1 (6 bases). In germline, CDR1 is SNHLY, CDR2 FYNNEI. Trimming left V 4 bases short and J 0 bases short, with 10 bases between. The CDR3 loop spans 15 amino acids. CDR3 amino acids: CASSAQGNSGNTIYF. CDR3 DNA: TGTGCCAGCAGTGCACAGGGCAACTCTGGAAACACCATATATTTT. Using reference TRBV2 and TRBJ1-3 for the parts outside the CDR3, the full variable domain is EPEVTQTPSHQVTQMGQEVILRCVPISNHLYFYWYRQILGQKVEFLVSFYNNEISEKSEIFDDQFSVERPDGSNFTLKIRSTKLEDSAMYFCASSAQGNSGNTIYFGEGSWLTVV.

The V call is TRBV6-1, the J call TRBJ1-5, with 8 nucleotides matching TRBD1. CDR1 is MNHNS and CDR2 is SASEGT in the germline V gene. V dropped 1 base and J dropped 6; count of bases not matched to a gene: 8. This CDR3 has 16 amino acids. CDR3 sequence (DNA): TGTGCCAGCAGTGAAGGTGGACAGGGCTTAACTCAGCCCCAGCATTTT. Its translation is CASSEGGQGLTQPQHF.

Only a few counts were recorded for this clone. The chain couples TRBV19 to TRBJ2-3; 12 bases match TRBD2. Germline V gene sequence: CDR1 LNHDA, CDR2 SQIVND (reference sequence). The CDR3 consists of 15 residues. Trimming cost V 6 bases and J 6 bases; bases outside gene matches: 7. The CDR3 reads CASSQTSGRADTQYF. The CDR3 DNA is TGTGCCAGTAGCCAGACTAGCGGGAGAGCCGATACGCAGTATTTT.

This clone was seen more than once but under ten times. The genes are TRBV6-5 and TRBJ1-2, with TRBD1 matching over 8 bases. V lost 6 bases, J lost 5 bases, and 5 bases stayed unmatched. The CDR3 loop spans 13 amino acids. Germline assignment: CDR1 MNHEY and CDR2 SVGAGI. The DNA for the CDR3 is TGTGCCAGCAGCACAACAGGGGGATATGGCTACACCTTC. Amino acid sequence: CASSTTGGYGYTF.

Note on this clone: The same CDR3 also results from other DNA sequences found in this sample. The V call is TRBV15, the J call TRBJ2-7, with D tentatively TRBD2 (6 bases). The V and J ends lost 4 bases and 2 bases respectively, with 15 bases between them. Germline V gives CDR1 LNHNV, CDR2 YYDKDF (reference sequence). The CDR3 has 15 amino acids. The DNA for the CDR3 is TGTGCCACCAGCATCGGGGGTGCCCAGACCTACGAGCAGTACTTC. Translating gives CATSIGGAQTYEQYF.

The chain carries TRBV5-1 and TRBJ2-3; a possible D gene is TRBD2 (6 bases). Trimming took 0 bases from V and 0 from J, leaving 17 bases between them. The CDR3 is made up of 18 amino acids. Germline CDR1 is SGHRS and CDR2 is YFSETQ. CDR3 residues: CASSLVVGLGTSTDTQYF. DNA for the CDR3: TGCGCCAGCAGCTTGGTAGTTGGCCTGGGGACTAGCACAGATACGCAGTATTTT.

The chain combines TRBV4-2 with TRBJ1-1; TRBD1 matches 8 bases. Germline V CDR1 and CDR2: LGHNA, YNFKEQ. The CDR3 has 12 residues. V gave up 10 bases and J gave up 4 bases; unmatched junction bases: 5. DNA for the CDR3: TGTGCCACCAGGGGGCGAGGCACTGAAGCTTTCTTT. Protein product: CATRGRGTEAFF.